What follows are 6 T cell receptor beta chains derived from one specimen sequenced in a study of OX40 agonist ivuxolimab in advanced cancers. Sequencing was performed with immunoSEQ multiplex PCR; in TCRdb, only in-frame clones are kept and a portion is missing. The sample consists of 55,000 to 80,000 clones, around 84% of them appearing once. The sample was CD4+ or CD8+ T cells sorted from blood, taken in a trial of the OX40 agonist ivuxolimab. The receptors were gathered from an adult with an advanced solid tumor such as melanoma, head and neck, liver or kidney cancer.

The CDR3 is CASSSRDPFTYEQYF. In DNA form, the CDR3 reads TGTGCCAGTAGTTCCCGGGACCCGTTTACTTACGAGCAGTACTTC. This chain joins TRBV19 and TRBJ2-7; perhaps D is TRBD1 or TRBD2 (5 bases each). The CDR3 sequence is 15 residues long. V was clipped by 5 bases and J by 4 bases, with 18 bases between them. The germline CDR1 and CDR2 sequences are LNHDA and SQIVND (reference sequence).

The chain carries TRBV6-6 and TRBJ2-3; D remains ambiguous. Trimming removed 2 bases at V and 2 bases at J, with 2 bases between. CDR1 is MNHNY, CDR2 SVGAGI, per germline (reference sequence). CDR3 length: 12 residues. CDR3 in DNA: TGTGCCAGCAGTTACGACACAGATACGCAGTATTTT. Its translation is CASSYDTDTQYF.

This clone was seen a few times. The chain is built from TRBV7-9 and TRBJ1-1; 8 positions agree with TRBD1. This CDR3 is 16 amino acids long. Germline V lookup: CDR1 SEHNR, CDR2 FQNEAQ (reference sequence). The V gene end was trimmed by 1 base and the J gene end by 6 bases; junction bases not matched to a gene: 10. CDR3 loop: CASSLGPAGGGSEAFF. Written as DNA, the CDR3 is TGTGCCAGCAGCTTAGGGCCGGCAGGGGGCGGGTCTGAAGCTTTCTTT.

This clone appeared a single time. V is TRBV6-6 and J is TRBJ1-1; D is ambiguous. This CDR3 comprises 14 residues. The V end was cut by 0 bases, the J end by 5 bases, with 10 bases between. Per the germline V gene, CDR1 is MNHNY and CDR2 is SVGAGI (reference sequence). The CDR3 sequence: CASSYSTEFTEAFF. The CDR3 region has the DNA TGTGCCAGCAGTTACTCGACTGAGTTTACTGAAGCTTTCTTT.

This chain links TRBV19 with TRBJ2-1, with 8 bases aligning to TRBD2. The germline CDR1 and CDR2 sequences are LNHDA and SQIVND (reference sequence). After removal of 6 bases from V and 6 bases from J, the junction contained 13 bases not matched to a gene. The CDR3 is 16 amino acids. CDR3: CASRPSGTRGPNEQFF. CDR3 nucleotides: TGTGCCAGTAGGCCCTCCGGGACTAGAGGCCCCAATGAGCAGTTCTTC.

V is TRBV12-5 and J is TRBJ1-5; the D gene is possibly TRBD1 (6 bases). V lost 1 base, J lost 0 bases, and 7 bases lay in between. This CDR3 has 15 residues. Germline V CDR1 and CDR2: LGHNT, FRNRAP. The CDR3 reads CASGLGDNSNQPQHF. CDR3 coding DNA: TGTGCTAGTGGTTTGGGGGACAATAGCAATCAGCCCCAGCATTTT.